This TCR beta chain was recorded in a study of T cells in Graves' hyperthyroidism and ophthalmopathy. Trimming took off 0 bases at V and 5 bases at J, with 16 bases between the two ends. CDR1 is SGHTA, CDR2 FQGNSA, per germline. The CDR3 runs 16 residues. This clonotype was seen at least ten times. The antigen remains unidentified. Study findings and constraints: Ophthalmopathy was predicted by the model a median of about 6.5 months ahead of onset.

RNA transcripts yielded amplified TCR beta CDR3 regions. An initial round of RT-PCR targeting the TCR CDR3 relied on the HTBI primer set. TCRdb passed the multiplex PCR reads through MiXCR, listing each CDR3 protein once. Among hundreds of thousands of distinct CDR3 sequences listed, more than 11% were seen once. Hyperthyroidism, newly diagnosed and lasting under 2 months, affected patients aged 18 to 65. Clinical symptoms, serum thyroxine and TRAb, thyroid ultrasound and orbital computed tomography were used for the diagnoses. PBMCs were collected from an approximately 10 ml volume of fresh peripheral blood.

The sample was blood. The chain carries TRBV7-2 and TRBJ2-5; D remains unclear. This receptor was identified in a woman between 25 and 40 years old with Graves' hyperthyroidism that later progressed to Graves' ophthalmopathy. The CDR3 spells CASSLAPNSGRETQYF. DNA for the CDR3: TGTGCCAGCAGCTTAGCTCCGAATTCGGGTCGGGAGACCCAGTACTTC.